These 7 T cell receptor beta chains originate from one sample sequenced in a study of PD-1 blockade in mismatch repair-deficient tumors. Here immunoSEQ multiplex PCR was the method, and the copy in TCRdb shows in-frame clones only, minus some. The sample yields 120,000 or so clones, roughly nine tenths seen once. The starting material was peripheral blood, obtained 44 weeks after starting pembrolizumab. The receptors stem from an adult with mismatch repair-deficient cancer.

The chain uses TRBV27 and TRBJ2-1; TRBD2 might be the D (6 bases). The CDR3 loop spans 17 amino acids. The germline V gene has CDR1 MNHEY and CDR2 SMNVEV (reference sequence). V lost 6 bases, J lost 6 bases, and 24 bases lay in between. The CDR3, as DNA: TGTGCCAGCAGCATCGGCCGGGGGATTGTGCGGTCCAATGAGCAGTTCTTC. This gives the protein CASSIGRGIVRSNEQFF.

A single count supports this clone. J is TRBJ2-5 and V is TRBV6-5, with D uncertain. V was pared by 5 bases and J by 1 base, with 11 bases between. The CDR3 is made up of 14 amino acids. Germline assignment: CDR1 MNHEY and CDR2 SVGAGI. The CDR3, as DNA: TGTGCCAGCAGTCGGCTTAGGGTCCAAGAGACCCAGTACTTC. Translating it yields CASSRLRVQETQYF.

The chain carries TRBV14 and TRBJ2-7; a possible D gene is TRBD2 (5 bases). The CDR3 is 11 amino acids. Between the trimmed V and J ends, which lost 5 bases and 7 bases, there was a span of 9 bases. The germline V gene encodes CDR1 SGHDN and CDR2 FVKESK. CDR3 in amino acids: CASSTRGEQYF. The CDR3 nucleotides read TGTGCCAGCAGCACGCGAGGGGAGCAGTACTTC.

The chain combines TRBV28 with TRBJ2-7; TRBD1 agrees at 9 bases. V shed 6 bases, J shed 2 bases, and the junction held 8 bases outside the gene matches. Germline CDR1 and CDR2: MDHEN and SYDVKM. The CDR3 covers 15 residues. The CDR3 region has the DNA TGTGCCAGCAGACTAGGACAGGGGATCACCTACGAGCAGTACTTC. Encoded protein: CASRLGQGITYEQYF.

In DNA, the CDR3 is TGTGCCAGCAGTTCACGGACTAGCGGGAGCCATGAGCAGTTCTTC. Encoded protein: CASSSRTSGSHEQFF. V and J are TRBV27 and TRBJ2-1; TRBD2 aligns across 13 bases. After removal of 4 bases from V and 8 bases from J, the junction contained 5 bases not matched to a gene. The CDR3 runs 15 residues. Germline V gene data show CDR1 as MNHEY and CDR2 as SMNVEV (reference sequence).

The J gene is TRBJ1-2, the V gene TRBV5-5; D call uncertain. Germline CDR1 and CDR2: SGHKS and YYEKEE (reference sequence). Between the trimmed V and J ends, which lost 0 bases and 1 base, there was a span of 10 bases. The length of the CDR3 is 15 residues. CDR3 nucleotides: TGTGCCAGCAGCTTGGTGGGGAACCTTAACTATGGCTACACCTTC. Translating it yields CASSLVGNLNYGYTF.

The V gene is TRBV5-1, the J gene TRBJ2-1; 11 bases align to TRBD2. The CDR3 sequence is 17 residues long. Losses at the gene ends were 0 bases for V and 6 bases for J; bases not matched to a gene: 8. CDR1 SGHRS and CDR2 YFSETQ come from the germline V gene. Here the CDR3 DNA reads TGCGCCAGCAGCTTGGAGGCTAGCGGGAGGCGGGGCAATGAGCAGTTCTTC. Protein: CASSLEASGRRGNEQFF.